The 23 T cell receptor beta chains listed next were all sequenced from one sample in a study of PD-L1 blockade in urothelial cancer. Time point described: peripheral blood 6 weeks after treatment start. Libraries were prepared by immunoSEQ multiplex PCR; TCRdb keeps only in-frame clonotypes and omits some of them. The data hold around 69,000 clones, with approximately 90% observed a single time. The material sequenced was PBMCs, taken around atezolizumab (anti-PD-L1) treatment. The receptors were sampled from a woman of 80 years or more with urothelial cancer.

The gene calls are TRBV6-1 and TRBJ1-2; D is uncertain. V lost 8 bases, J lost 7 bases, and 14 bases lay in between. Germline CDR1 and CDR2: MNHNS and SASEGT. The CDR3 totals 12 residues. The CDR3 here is CASRDHTSGYTF. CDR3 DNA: TGTGCCAGCCGGGATCATACCAGTGGCTACACCTTC.

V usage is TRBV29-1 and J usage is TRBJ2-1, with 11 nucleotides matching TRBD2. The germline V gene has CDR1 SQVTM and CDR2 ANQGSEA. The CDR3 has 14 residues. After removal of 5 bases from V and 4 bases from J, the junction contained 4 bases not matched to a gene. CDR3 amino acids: CSVRWTSGYNEQFF. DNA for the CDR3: TGCAGCGTTCGGTGGACTAGCGGGTACAATGAGCAGTTCTTC.

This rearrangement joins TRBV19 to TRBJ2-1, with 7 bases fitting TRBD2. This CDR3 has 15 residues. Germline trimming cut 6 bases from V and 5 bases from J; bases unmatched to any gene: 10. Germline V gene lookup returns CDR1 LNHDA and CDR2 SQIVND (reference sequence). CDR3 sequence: CASSATSATHNEQFF. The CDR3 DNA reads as TGTGCCAGTAGCGCCACTAGCGCGACTCACAATGAGCAGTTCTTC.

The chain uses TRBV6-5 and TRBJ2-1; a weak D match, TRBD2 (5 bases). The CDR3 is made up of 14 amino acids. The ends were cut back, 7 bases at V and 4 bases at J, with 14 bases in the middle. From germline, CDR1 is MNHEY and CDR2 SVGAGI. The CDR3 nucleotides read TGTGCCAGCACCCCACACACTAGTTACAATGAGCAGTTCTTC. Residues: CASTPHTSYNEQFF.

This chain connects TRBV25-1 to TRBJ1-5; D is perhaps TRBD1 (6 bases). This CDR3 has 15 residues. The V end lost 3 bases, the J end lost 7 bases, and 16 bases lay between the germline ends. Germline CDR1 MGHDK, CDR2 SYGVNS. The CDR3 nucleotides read TGTGCCAGCAGTGAGGCAGGGGAGGGACCACAGCCCCAGCATTTT. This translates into CASSEAGEGPQPQHF.

The CDR3: CASSLLGQSTDTQYF. The CDR3 nucleotides read TGCGCCAGCAGCCTGTTAGGACAGAGTACAGATACGCAGTATTTT. This chain connects TRBV5-1 to TRBJ2-3; tentative D call: TRBD1 (6 bases). The germline gives CDR1 SGHRS, CDR2 YFSETQ. This CDR3 region has 15 residues. The V end lost 4 bases, the J end lost 3 bases, and 15 bases lay between the germline ends.

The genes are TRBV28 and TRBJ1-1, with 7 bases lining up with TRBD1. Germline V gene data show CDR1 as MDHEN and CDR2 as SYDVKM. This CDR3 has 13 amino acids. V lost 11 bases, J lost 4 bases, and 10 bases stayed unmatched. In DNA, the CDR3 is TGTGCCTGTCCAGGGGGATTTGGCACTGAAGCTTTCTTT. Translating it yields CACPGGFGTEAFF.

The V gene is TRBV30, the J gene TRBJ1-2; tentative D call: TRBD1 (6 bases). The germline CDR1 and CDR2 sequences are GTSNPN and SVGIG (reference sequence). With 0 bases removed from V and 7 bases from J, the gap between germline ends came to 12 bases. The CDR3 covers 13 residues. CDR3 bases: TGTGCCTGGAGTGTACAGGGAGGGAGTGGCTACACCTTC. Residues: CAWSVQGGSGYTF.

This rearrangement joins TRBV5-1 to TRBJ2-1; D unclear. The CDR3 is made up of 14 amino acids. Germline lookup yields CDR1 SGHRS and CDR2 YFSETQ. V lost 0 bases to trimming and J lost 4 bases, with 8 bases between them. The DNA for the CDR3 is TGCGCCAGCAGCTTGGAGGTAGCTTACAATGAGCAGTTCTTC. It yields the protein CASSLEVAYNEQFF.

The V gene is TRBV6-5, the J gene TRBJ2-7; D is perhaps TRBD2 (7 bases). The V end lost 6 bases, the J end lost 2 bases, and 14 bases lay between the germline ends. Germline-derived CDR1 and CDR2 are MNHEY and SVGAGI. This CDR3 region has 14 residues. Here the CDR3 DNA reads TGTGCCAGCAGACCCCCCGGGGGGCCCTACGAGCAGTACTTC. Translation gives CASRPPGGPYEQYF.

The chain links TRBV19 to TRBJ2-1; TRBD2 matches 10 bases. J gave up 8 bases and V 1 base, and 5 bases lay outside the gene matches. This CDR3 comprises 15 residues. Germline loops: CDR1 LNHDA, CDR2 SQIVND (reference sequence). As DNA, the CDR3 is TGTGCCAGTAGTATAGGTGGACTAGCGGCATATGAGCAGTTCTTC. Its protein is CASSIGGLAAYEQFF.

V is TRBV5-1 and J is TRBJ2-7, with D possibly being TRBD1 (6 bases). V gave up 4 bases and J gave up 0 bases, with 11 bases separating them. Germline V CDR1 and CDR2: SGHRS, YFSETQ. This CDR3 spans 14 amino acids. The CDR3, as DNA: TGCGCCAGCAGCCGCGTGACAGGCTCCTACGAGCAGTACTTC. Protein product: CASSRVTGSYEQYF.

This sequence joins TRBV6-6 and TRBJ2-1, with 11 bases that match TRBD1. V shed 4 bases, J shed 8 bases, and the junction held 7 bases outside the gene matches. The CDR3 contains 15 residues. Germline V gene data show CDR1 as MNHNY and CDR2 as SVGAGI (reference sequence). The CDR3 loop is CASSSGQGVMDEQFF. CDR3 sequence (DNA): TGTGCCAGCAGTTCGGGACAGGGGGTGATGGATGAGCAGTTCTTC.

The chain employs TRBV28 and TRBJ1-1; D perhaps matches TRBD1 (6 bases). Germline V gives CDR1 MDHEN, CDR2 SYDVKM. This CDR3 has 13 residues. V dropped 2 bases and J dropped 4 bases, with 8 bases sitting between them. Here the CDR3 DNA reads TGTGCCAGCAGTTTACACAGGGCCACTGAAGCTTTCTTT. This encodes CASSLHRATEAFF.

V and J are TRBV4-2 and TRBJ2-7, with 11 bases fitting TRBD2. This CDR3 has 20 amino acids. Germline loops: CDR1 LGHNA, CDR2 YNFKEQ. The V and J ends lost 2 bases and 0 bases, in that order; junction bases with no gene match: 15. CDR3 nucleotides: TGTGCCAGCAGCCAAAGGAGCAGGTTAGCGGGAGGGCCCAGCTCCTACGAGCAGTACTTC. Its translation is CASSQRSRLAGGPSSYEQYF.

CDR3 coding DNA: TGTGCCAGCAGTTCGTGGACAGGGAATCAGCCCCAGCATTTT. It is translated as CASSSWTGNQPQHF. The genes are TRBV28 and TRBJ1-5, with 8 bases fitting TRBD1. Germline CDR1 and CDR2: MDHEN and SYDVKM. The CDR3 spans 14 residues. V lost 4 bases and J lost 4; bases outside the gene matches: 3.

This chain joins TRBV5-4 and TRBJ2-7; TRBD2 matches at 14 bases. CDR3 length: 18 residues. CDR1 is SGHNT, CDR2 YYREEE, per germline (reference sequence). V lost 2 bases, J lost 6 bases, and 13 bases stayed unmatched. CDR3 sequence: CASSLSGLAGGRAREQYF. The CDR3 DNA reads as TGTGCCAGCAGCTTAAGTGGACTAGCGGGAGGTAGAGCGCGCGAGCAGTACTTC.

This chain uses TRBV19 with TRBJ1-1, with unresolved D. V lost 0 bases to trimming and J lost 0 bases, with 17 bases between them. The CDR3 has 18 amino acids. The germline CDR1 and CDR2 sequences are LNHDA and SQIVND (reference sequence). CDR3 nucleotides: TGTGCCAGTAGTATAGATGGAGGAGAGTTATTTCTGAACACTGAAGCTTTCTTT. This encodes CASSIDGGELFLNTEAFF.

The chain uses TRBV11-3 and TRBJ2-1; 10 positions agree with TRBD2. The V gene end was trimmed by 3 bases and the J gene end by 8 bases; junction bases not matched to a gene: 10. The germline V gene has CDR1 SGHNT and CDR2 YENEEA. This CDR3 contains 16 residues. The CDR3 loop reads CASSFSLAGEAHEQFF. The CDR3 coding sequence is TGTGCCAGCAGCTTTAGTCTAGCGGGAGAGGCCCATGAGCAGTTCTTC.

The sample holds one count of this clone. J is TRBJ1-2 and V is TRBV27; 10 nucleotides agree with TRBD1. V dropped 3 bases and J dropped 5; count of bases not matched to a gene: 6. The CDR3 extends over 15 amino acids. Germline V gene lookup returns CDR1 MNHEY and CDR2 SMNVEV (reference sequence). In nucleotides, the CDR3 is TGTGCCAGCAGTTTTGGGGACAGGGGCCCGTATGGCTACACCTTC. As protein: CASSFGDRGPYGYTF.

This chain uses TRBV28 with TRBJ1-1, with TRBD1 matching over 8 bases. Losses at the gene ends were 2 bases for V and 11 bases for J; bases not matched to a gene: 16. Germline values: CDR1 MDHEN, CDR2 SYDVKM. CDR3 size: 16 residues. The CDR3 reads CASSLDLASGGAAAFF. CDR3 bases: TGTGCCAGCAGTTTAGATTTAGCGTCAGGGGGCGCGGCTGCTTTCTTT.

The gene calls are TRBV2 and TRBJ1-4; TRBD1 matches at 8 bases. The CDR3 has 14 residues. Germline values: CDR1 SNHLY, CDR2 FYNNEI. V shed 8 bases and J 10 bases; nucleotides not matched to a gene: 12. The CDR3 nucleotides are TGTGCCAGCCACGGACAGGGAGAGTTCGGAAAACTGTTTTTT. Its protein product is CASHGQGEFGKLFF.

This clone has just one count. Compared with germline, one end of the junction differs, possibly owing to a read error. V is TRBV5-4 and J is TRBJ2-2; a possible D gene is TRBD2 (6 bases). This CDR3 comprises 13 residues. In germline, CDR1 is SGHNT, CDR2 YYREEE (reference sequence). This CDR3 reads CASSTPGTGGLFF. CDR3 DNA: TGTGCCAGCAGCACTCCCGGGACCGGGGGGCTGTTTTTT.